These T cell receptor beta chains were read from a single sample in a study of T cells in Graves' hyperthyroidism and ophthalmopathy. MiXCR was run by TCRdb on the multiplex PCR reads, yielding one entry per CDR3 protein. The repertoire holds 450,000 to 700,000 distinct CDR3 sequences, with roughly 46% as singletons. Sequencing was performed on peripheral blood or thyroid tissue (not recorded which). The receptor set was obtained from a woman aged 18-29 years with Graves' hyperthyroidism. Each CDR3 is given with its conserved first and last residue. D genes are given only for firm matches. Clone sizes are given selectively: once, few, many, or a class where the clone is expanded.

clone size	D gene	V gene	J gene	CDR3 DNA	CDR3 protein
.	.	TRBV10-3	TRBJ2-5	TGTGCCAGCCGACCTCCGGACTACCAAGAGACCCAGTACTTC	CASRPPDYQETQYF
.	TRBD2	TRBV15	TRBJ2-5	TGTGCCACCAGCAGACACGCCGGGACTAGCTTGGAGACCCAGTACTTC	CATSRHAGTSLETQYF
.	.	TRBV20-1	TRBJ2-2	TGCAGTGCTAGGCGGCTCCGGGATGAGCTGTTTTTT	CSARRLRDELFF
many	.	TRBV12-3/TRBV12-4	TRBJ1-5	TGTGCCAGCAGCCCTGACAGCGCTGCGTATAGCAATCAGCCCCAGCATTTT	CASSPDSAAYSNQPQHF
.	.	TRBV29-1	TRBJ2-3	TGCAGCGACGGGACCCACACAGATACGCAGTATTTT	CSDGTHTDTQYF
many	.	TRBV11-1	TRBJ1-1	TGTGCCAGCAGCTTAGGGGTGGCAACCATGAACACTGAAGCTTTCTTT	CASSLGVATMNTEAFF
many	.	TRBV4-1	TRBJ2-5	TGCGCCAGCAGCAGAGGGAGAGAAGAGACCCAGTACTTC	CASSRGREETQYF
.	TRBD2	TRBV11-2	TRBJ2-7	TGTGCCAGCAGCCAAGCGGGGTACGATCAGTACTTC	CASSQAGYDQYF
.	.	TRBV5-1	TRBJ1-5	TGCGCCAGCAGCGTGGCGAATCTAGCGGGAGTCGAGCAGCCCCAGCATTTT	CASSVANLAGVEQPQHF
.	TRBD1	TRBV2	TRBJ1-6	TGTGCCAGCAGTCGGACAGGGGGCCTTAATTCACCCCTCCACTTT	CASSRTGGLNSPLHF
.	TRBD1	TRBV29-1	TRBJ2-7	TGCAGCGGTTACGGGACAGGGGCCCACGAGCAGTACTTC	CSGYGTGAHEQYF
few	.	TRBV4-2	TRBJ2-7	TGTGCCAGCAGCCAAGATCTCGGCGGGTCAGACTACGAGCAGTACTTC	CASSQDLGGSDYEQYF
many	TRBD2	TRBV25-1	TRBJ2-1	TGTGCCAGCAGTGTACTAGCGGGAGTAAGCAATGAGCAGTTCTTC	CASSVLAGVSNEQFF
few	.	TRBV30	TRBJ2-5	TGTGCCTGGAGTGCAGGCCCGTCCGGGGAGACCCAGTACTTC	CAWSAGPSGETQYF
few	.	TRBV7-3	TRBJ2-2	TGTGCCAGCAGTCTAACAGGGTCCGGGGAGCTGTTTTTT	CASSLTGSGELFF
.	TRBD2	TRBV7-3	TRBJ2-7	TGTGCCAGCAGCTTAGGGTCGGGACTAGCGGGAGCGCGTGAGCAGTACTTC	CASSLGSGLAGAREQYF
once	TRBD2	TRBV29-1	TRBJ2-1	TGCAGTGAGACGGCTAGCGGTAACAATGAGCAGTTCTTC	CSETASGNNEQFF
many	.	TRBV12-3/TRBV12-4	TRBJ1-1	TGTGCCAGCAGTCCGACGGACGCTTGGAACACTGAAGCTTTCTTT	CASSPTDAWNTEAFF
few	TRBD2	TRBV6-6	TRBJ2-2	TGTGCCAGTTTACTGAGCGGGAGGCGGCCCGGGGAGCTGTTTTTT	CASLLSGRRPGELFF
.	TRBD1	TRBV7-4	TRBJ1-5	TGTGCCAGCAGTCCCACGACAGGGAGGAGCAATCAGCCCCAGCATTTT	CASSPTTGRSNQPQHF
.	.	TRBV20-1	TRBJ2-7	TGCAGTTCACCCTCGGGCAGCAGACCCTACGAGCAGTACTTC	CSSPSGSRPYEQYF